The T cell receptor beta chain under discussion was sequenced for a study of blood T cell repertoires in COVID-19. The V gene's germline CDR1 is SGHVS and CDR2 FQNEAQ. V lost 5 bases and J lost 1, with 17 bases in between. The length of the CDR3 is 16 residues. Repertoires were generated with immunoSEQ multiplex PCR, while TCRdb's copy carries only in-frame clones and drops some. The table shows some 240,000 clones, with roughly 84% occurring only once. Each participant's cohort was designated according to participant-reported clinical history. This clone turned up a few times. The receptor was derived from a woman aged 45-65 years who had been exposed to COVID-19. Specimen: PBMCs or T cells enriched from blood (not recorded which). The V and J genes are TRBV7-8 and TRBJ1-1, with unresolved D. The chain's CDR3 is CASSPLRGVPNTEAFF. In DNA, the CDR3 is TGTGCCAGCAGCCCACTCCGCGGGGTCCCGAACACTGAAGCTTTCTTT.